This T cell receptor beta chain was found in a study of Ad26.COV2.S vaccination and SARS-CoV-2 variants. Study-wide context: It was the COV1001 Ad26.COV2.S trial arm that included the donor.

Notes on the study in general: Non-spike TCR breadth showed similarity between vaccine and placebo recipients. Substantial breadth was reported for post-vaccination spike-specific CD8+ and CD4+ T cells.

Per germline, CDR1 LNHDA and CDR2 SQIVND (reference sequence). This CDR3 is built from 15 residues. Trimming left V 2 bases short and J 8 bases short, with 18 bases between. Data came from immunoSEQ multiplex PCR; TCRdb stores just in-frame clones and leaves some out. This table has about 350,000 clones, approximately 90% appearing once. Regarding treatment: some 20 received Ad26.COV2.S at low or high dose, single or two shots; roughly five received placebo; per-sample allocation not given. Day 63 following the first vaccine or placebo injection was when the samples were taken. Boston hosted the donor, who was an adult aged 18-55 years. A remark on this clone: The target antigen is unknown.

V usage is TRBV19 and J usage is TRBJ1-2; no reliable D call. The origin of this receptor is a person aged 18-65 years who received the Ad26.COV2.S COVID-19 vaccine or a placebo. The sequencing here drew on peripheral blood, taken in a trial of Ad26.COV2.S vaccine versus placebo. In DNA form, the CDR3 reads TGTGCCAGTAGTATAAGTTTTGGAGAAACTAGGGGCTACACCTTC. Its translation is CASSISFGETRGYTF.